Listed below are T cell receptor beta chains from one sample, sequenced in a study of blood T cell repertoires in COVID-19. Using immunoSEQ multiplex PCR, the repertoire was profiled, and TCRdb retains in-frame clones only, with some absent. The data show approximately 350,000 clones, more than 70% seen once. The specimen sequenced was peripheral blood. All receptors derive from a woman aged 25-40 years with COVID-19, enrolled during active disease. Each CDR3 is given without its conserved first and last residue.

TRBJ1-1 | TRBV4-1 | ASSQVGQRLSTEAF
TRBJ1-3 | TRBV2 | ASSSGTEGNTIY
TRBJ1-2 | TRBV2 | ASSWGHGTSNYGYT
TRBJ2-7 | TRBV11-2 | ASSLDHSRAYEQY
TRBJ2-5 | TRBV11-2 | ASSPLLAGGEETQY
TRBJ1-5 | TRBV19 | ASSTQGRGNQPQH
TRBJ2-3 | TRBV29-1 | SVEGLAFKDTQY
TRBJ2-5 | TRBV18 | ASSPGSSGRLQETQY
TRBJ1-2 | TRBV5-4 | ASSLGEGQGFAYGYT
TRBJ1-1 | TRBV15 | ATSRLGDRAHTEAF
TRBJ1-6 | TRBV15 | ATSRPLSNRGSPLH
TRBJ1-2 | TRBV30 | AWSRQPNYGYT
TRBJ1-2 | TRBV2 | ASSMDRVGGYT
TRBJ1-5 | TRBV19 | ASKTPGGNQPQH
TRBJ2-3 | TRBV7-2 | ASSATGGRTDTQY
TRBJ1-2 | TRBV10-3 | AISDQVAGQGSYGYT
TRBJ1-1 | TRBV11-3 | ASSLGGTMNTEAF
TRBJ1-2 | TRBV27 | ASRPTGRYGYT
TRBJ2-5 | TRBV15 | ATSRDSGDSGETQY
TRBJ2-1 | TRBV5-6 | ASSFPLASGSIFEF
TRBJ1-1 | TRBV28 | ASTPSGSEAF
TRBJ1-5 | TRBV19 | ASTFTFGQGDSNQPQH
TRBJ2-1 | TRBV9 | ASSVVPMQREGLYNEQF
TRBJ1-5 | TRBV19 | ASSPSRSPGTQPQH
TRBJ1-2 | TRBV2 | ASSGQGPLLTNGYT
TRBJ2-4 | TRBV28 | ASSLGGSKNIQY
TRBJ2-7 | TRBV20-1 | SASTPGRRGYEQY
TRBJ2-1 | TRBV6-5 | ASSWDSGLNEQF
TRBJ1-5 | TRBV19 | ASSAMGQRNQPQH
TRBJ2-7 | TRBV11-2 | ASSLDPGNSYEQY
TRBJ2-6 | TRBV3-1/TRBV3-2 | ASSRSSGANVLT
TRBJ2-1 | TRBV7-2 | ASSILAGGGNEQF
TRBJ1-5 | TRBV27 | ASSSGGVPQH
TRBJ2-5 | TRBV5-4 | ASSFDRQETQY
TRBJ2-7 | TRBV11-3 | ASSLTRSSYEQY
TRBJ1-2 | TRBV7-2 | ASSFAGTPSGGYT
TRBJ2-2 | TRBV5-4 | ASSPDILGELF
TRBJ1-2 | TRBV4-3 | ASSQGDGYT
TRBJ1-6 | TRBV28 | ASSLGGTDAFNSPLH
TRBJ1-5 | TRBV2 | ASASGVGGNQPQH